Presented here are 9 T cell receptor beta chains from one specimen sequenced in a study of tissue T cells after allogeneic stem cell transplantation. Produced via immunoSEQ multiplex PCR; TCRdb's table is partial and in-frame only. Altogether about 22,000 clones are present, 55% to 80% being singletons, with the ten largest covering roughly 0.66%. The specimen sequenced was spleen. The receptor set was obtained from a female BALB/c mouse in good health. The MHC haplotype of the strain is H2-d.

A few counts support this clone. Gene names and germline match the mouse. The CDR3 goes on 1 residue after the read ends, and that part is filled in from the germline J gene. V is TRBV19 and J is TRBJ2-7, with D unresolved. Germline CDR1 and CDR2: FNHDT and SITEND (reference sequence). The CDR3 length is 13 residues. Between the trimmed V and J ends, which lost 3 bases and 0 bases, there was a span of 7 bases. The sequenced CDR3 bases are TGTGCCAGCAGTACCGGGAGCTCCTATGAACAGTAC. Protein: CASSTGSSYEQY. The CDR3, in full, reads CASSTGSSYEQYF.

A note on this clone: The genes and germline here are from mouse. CDR3 bases read: TGTGCCAGCAGCTGGACTGGTCAAGACACCCAGTAC. It yields the protein CASSWTGQDTQY. The full CDR3 sequence reads CASSWTGQDTQYF. The chain is built from TRBV4 and TRBJ2-5; TRBD2 matches at 7 bases. Read data end 1 residue before the CDR3 end; the end is taken from the germline J gene. The germline CDR1 and CDR2 sequences are LGHDT and YNNKQL (reference sequence). J gave up 3 bases and V 4 bases, and 1 base lay outside the gene matches. CDR3 size: 13 residues.

As for this clone: Gene and germline names: mouse. Coverage ceases 1 residue before the CDR3 finishes, and the germline J gene fills in the end. The rearrangement joins TRBV13-2 to TRBJ2-3, with 11 bases lining up with TRBD1. With 6 bases clipped from V and 1 base from J, the junction kept 4 bases outside the gene matches. This CDR3 is built from 15 residues. Germline V gene sequence: CDR1 NNHNN, CDR2 SYGAGS (reference sequence). CDR3 bases read: TGTGCCAGCGCCCCGGGACAGGGGGGTGCAGAAACGCTGTAT. Translation gives CASAPGQGGAETLY. The complete CDR3 sequence is CASAPGQGGAETLYF.

Details on this clone: Genes and germline are mouse. The sequenced fragment ends 1 residue before the CDR3 boundary, so the rest is inferred from the germline J gene. The chain has TRBV1 and TRBJ1-2; TRBD1 matches 9 bases. Germline V gene lookup returns CDR1 NSQYPW and CDR2 LRSPGD (reference sequence). V was pared by 3 bases and J by 2 bases, with 4 bases of the junction left unmatched. This CDR3 contains 15 residues. The sequenced part of the CDR3 DNA is TGCACCTGCAGTGCTGCCGGGACAGGGAACTCCGACTACACC. Protein: CTCSAAGTGNSDYT. The full CDR3 protein reads CTCSAAGTGNSDYTF.

A word on this clone: Each gene name is a mouse one. Coverage ceases 1 residue before the CDR3 finishes, and the germline J gene fills in the end. The rearrangement links TRBV13-2 to TRBJ2-2, with 12 nucleotides matching TRBD1. Germline CDR1 and CDR2: NNHNN and SYGAGS (reference sequence). V lost 3 bases to trimming and J lost 0 bases; unmatched junction nucleotides: 9. The CDR3 contains 19 residues. CDR3 amino acids: CASGAPGQGARANTGQLYF. The CDR3 bases that were read are TGTGCCAGCGGTGCACCGGGACAGGGGGCGCGGGCAAACACCGGGCAGCTCTAC.

This clone was detected once. Each gene name is a mouse one. The CDR3 goes on 1 residue after the read ends, and that part is filled in from the germline J gene. V is TRBV13-2 and J is TRBJ1-6; D remains ambiguous. TRBJ1-6 is recorded as an ORF, its role being uncertain. V lost 3 bases and J lost 3, with 7 bases in between. In germline, CDR1 is NNHNN, CDR2 SYGAGS (reference sequence). CDR3 length equals 14 residues. CDR3 DNA (partial): TGTGCCAGCGGTGCGGACGGCTATAATTCGCCCCTCTAC. As protein: CASGADGYNSPLY. The entire CDR3 protein reads CASGADGYNSPLYF.

This clone was recorded only once. Gene names denote mouse genes. The CDR3 end lies 1 residue beyond the end of the read and is filled in from the germline J gene. This chain links TRBV1 with TRBJ1-4; D not resolved. The CDR3 totals 14 residues. CDR1 is NSQYPW, CDR2 LRSPGD, per germline (reference sequence). The V gene lost 3 bases and the J gene lost 0 bases, with 5 bases spanning the gap. CDR3 sequence reads: CTCSAGFSNERLFF. The sequenced CDR3 bases are TGCACCTGCAGTGCGGGGTTTTCCAACGAAAGATTATTT.

About this clone itself: The genes and germline here are from mouse. The sequenced CDR3 bases are TGTGCCTGCCGGACTGGGGGGGCCTTTGAACAGTAC. Its translation: CACRTGGAFEQY. The CDR3, in full, reads CACRTGGAFEQYF. This sequence joins TRBV31 and TRBJ2-7, with 13 bases lining up with TRBD2. The DNA ends 1 residue before the CDR3 does, and the rest of the CDR3 is filled in from the germline J gene. The CDR3 is 13 residues long. Germline-derived CDR1 and CDR2 are GKSSPN and SITVG. With V trimmed by 6 bases and J by 6 bases, 5 bases remained unmatched.

Details on this clone: Genes and germline come from the mouse. CDR3 sequence: CAWEGQGSDYTF. The DNA read from the CDR3 is TGTGCCTGGGAGGGACAGGGCTCCGACTACACC. The chain uses TRBV31 and TRBJ1-2; TRBD1 matches at 9 bases. The observed sequence ends 1 residue before the CDR3 terminus, with the missing tail filled in from the germline J gene. This CDR3 has 12 amino acids. Germline-derived CDR1 and CDR2 are GKSSPN and SITVG. Germline trimming cut 5 bases from V and 4 bases from J; bases unmatched to any gene: 2.